This T cell receptor (beta chain) was sequenced for a study of blood T cell repertoires in COVID-19. Study in general: The origin of the acute and convalescent COVID-19 samples was the United States, Italy and Spain. Sources were T cells, B-cell-depleted T cells, or PBMCs; the material itself was cDNA or gDNA.

Original analysis: Quantification of nucleated cells was approximated via reference gene primer amplification. Some clones are missing from TCRdb's copy, which holds only in-frame ones; the method was immunoSEQ multiplex PCR. The DNA gave D and trimming, while V, J and clone size come from that table. The data contain more than 95,000 clones, around four fifths of them seen just once; the ten biggest clones take up 15% to 20%. Per the germline V gene, CDR1 is SEHNR and CDR2 is FQNEAQ (reference sequence). Trimming took 3 bases from V and 4 from J; bases not matched to a gene: 6. The CDR3 has 15 amino acids.

The receptor was derived from a woman between 65 and 79 years old with acute or convalescent COVID-19. The rearrangement uses TRBV7-9 and TRBJ2-5; 9 bases line up with TRBD2. The sample taken for sequencing was peripheral blood. In nucleotides, the CDR3 is TGTGCCAGCAGCTTCCCAGCGGGGGGCTTAGAGACCCAGTACTTC. Its translation: CASSFPAGGLETQYF.